These 8 T cell receptor beta chains came from one sample sequenced in a study of blood T cell repertoires in COVID-19. Clones were sequenced by immunoSEQ multiplex PCR, and TCRdb holds only the in-frame ones, with some missing. Of about 97,000 clones in the sample, roughly 89% were seen once. The sequenced sample was peripheral blood. These receptor sequences come from a human donor in a cohort sampled during active COVID-19.

J is TRBJ2-2 and V is TRBV14; D is undetermined. There are 14 residues in the CDR3. The germline V and J ends were trimmed by 1 base and 0 bases, with 3 bases remaining between them. Germline assignment: CDR1 SGHDN and CDR2 FVKESK. The CDR3 here is CASSQASNTGELFF. As DNA, the CDR3 is TGTGCCAGCAGCCAAGCCTCGAACACCGGGGAGCTGTTTTTT.

V gene TRBV4-3 combines with J gene TRBJ2-1; weak D call: TRBD2 (6 bases). The germline V and J ends were trimmed by 0 bases and 9 bases, with 12 bases remaining between them. Germline CDR1 is LGHNA and CDR2 is YSLEER. CDR3 length equals 14 residues. The CDR3 DNA follows: TGCGCCAGCAGCCAAGAGGCACGGCGGGGTGAGCAGTTCTTC. This encodes CASSQEARRGEQFF.

CDR3 in amino acids: CASSLASGGFSDTDTQYF. Written as DNA, the CDR3 is TGCGCCAGCAGCTTGGCTAGCGGGGGGTTTAGTGACACAGATACGCAGTATTTT. The V gene is TRBV5-1, the J gene TRBJ2-3; 11 positions match TRBD2. CDR1 and CDR2 from the germline V gene are SGHRS and YFSETQ. Trimming took 0 bases from V and 2 from J; bases not matched to a gene: 8. The CDR3 has 18 residues.

The rearrangement joins TRBV4-3 to TRBJ1-3; 10 bases fit TRBD1. Germline V gives CDR1 LGHNA, CDR2 YSLEER. This CDR3 contains 15 residues. After removal of 4 bases from V and 4 bases from J, the junction contained 4 bases not matched to a gene. DNA of the CDR3: TGCGCCAGCAGCCTAGACAGGGGGCACGGAAACACCATATATTTT. Its translation is CASSLDRGHGNTIYF.

The CDR3, as DNA: TGTGCCAGCAGCTCGGGACTAGCGGGAACCGATACGCAGTATTTT. Translated, it gives CASSSGLAGTDTQYF. The rearrangement joins TRBV7-9 to TRBJ2-3, with 13 bases that match TRBD2. V lost 4 bases to trimming and J lost 6 bases; unmatched junction nucleotides: 4. The V gene's germline CDR1 is SEHNR and CDR2 FQNEAQ (reference sequence). The CDR3 length is 15 residues.

The genes are TRBV28 and TRBJ1-4; no clear D gene. V was trimmed by 0 bases and J by 0 bases, leaving 5 bases between them. CDR1 is MDHEN and CDR2 is SYDVKM in the germline V gene. The CDR3 is 15 amino acids. CDR3 DNA: TGTGCCAGCAGTTTATGGGCCGCAACTAATGAAAAACTGTTTTTT. This codes for CASSLWAATNEKLFF.

This clone was seen repeatedly, ten times or more. This sequence joins TRBV19 and TRBJ1-2, with D unclear. The V and J ends lost 4 bases and 8 bases respectively, with 11 bases between them. Germline CDR1 reads LNHDA; CDR2 reads SQIVND (reference sequence). The CDR3 is 12 amino acids. CDR3 sequence: CASSTRRLGYTF. The CDR3 bases are TGTGCCAGTAGTACTCGGCGGCTCGGCTACACCTTC.

This clone was seen only once. The CDR3 reads CAWSVQAGSYEQYF. CDR3 bases: TGTGCCTGGAGTGTACAAGCGGGGTCCTACGAGCAGTACTTC. The chain joins TRBV30 to TRBJ2-7; 7 nucleotides line up with TRBD2. CDR1 and CDR2 (germline): GTSNPN, SVGIG (reference sequence). V lost 0 bases to trimming and J lost 1 base; unmatched junction nucleotides: 3. The CDR3 has 14 residues.